This T cell receptor beta chain was documented in a study of blood T cell repertoires in COVID-19. Libraries were prepared by immunoSEQ multiplex PCR; TCRdb keeps only in-frame clonotypes and omits some of them. The data show 55,000 to 65,000 clones, approximately 78% seen once. The receptor's source is a man aged 60 to 75 with COVID-19, enrolled during active disease. Specimen: peripheral blood.

Here the CDR3 DNA reads TGCGCCAGCAGCCAAGTGGTGGGGGCCCGTTACAATGAGCAGTTCTTC. This gives the protein CASSQVVGARYNEQFF. The J gene is TRBJ2-1, the V gene TRBV4-1; D perhaps matches TRBD1 (6 bases). This CDR3 has 16 amino acids. V dropped 1 base and J dropped 4 bases, with 14 bases sitting between them. In germline, CDR1 is MGHRA, CDR2 YSYEKL.